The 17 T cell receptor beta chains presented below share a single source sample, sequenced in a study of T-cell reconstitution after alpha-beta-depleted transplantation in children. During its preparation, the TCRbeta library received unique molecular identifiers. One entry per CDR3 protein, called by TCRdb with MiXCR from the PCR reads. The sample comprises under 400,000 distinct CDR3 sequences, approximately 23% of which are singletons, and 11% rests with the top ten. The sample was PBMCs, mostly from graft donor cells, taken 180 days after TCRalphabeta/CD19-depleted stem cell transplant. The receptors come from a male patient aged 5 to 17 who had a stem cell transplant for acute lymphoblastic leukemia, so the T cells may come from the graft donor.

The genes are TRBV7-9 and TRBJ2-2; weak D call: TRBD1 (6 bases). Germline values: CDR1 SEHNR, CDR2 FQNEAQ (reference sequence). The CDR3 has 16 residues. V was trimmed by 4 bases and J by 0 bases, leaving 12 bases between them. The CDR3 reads CASSSPTGTNTGELFF. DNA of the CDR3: TGTGCCAGCAGCTCACCGACAGGCACGAACACCGGGGAGCTGTTTTTT.

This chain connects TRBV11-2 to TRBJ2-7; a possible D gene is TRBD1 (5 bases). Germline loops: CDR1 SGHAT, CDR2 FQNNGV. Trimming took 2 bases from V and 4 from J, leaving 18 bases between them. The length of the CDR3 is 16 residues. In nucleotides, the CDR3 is TGTGCCAGCAGCTTACATGGAGCAGGGTCGCGATACGAGCAGTACTTC. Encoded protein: CASSLHGAGSRYEQYF.

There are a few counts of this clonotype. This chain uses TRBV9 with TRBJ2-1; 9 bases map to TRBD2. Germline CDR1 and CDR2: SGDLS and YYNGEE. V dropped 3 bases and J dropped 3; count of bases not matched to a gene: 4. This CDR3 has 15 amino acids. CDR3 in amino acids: CASSALAGYYNEQFF. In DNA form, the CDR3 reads TGTGCCAGCAGCGCCCTAGCGGGATACTACAATGAGCAGTTCTTC.

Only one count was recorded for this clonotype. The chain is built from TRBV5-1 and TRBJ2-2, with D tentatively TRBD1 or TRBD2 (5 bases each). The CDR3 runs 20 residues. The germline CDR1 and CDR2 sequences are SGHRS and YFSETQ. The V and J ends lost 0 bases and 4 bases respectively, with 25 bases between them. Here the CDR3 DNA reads TGCGCCAGCAGCTTGGCCCGGAACCGGGGAAGGGGCTCGGGCACCGGGGAGCTGTTTTTT. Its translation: CASSLARNRGRGSGTGELFF.

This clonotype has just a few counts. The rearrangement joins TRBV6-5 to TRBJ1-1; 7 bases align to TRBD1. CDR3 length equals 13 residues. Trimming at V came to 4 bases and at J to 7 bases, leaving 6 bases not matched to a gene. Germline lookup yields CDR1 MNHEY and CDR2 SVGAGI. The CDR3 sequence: CASSFTGVGEAFF. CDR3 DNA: TGTGCCAGCAGTTTTACAGGGGTTGGTGAAGCTTTCTTT.

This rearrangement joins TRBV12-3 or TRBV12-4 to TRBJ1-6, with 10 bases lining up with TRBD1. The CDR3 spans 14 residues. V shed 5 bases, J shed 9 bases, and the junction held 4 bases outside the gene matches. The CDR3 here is CASSPDRGGSPLHF. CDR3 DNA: TGTGCCAGCAGTCCGGACAGGGGGGGTTCACCCCTCCACTTT.

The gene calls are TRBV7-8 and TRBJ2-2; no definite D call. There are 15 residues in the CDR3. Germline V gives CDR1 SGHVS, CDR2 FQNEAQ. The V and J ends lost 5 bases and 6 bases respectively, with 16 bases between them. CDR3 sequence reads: CASSTVLSRAGELFF. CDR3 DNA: TGTGCCAGCAGCACGGTACTCAGCCGAGCCGGGGAGCTGTTTTTT.

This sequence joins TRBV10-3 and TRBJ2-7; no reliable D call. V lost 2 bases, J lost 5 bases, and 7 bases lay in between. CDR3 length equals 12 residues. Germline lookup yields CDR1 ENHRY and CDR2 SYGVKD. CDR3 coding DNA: TGTGCCATCAGTGAGCGTCTAGACGAGCAGTACTTC. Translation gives CAISERLDEQYF.

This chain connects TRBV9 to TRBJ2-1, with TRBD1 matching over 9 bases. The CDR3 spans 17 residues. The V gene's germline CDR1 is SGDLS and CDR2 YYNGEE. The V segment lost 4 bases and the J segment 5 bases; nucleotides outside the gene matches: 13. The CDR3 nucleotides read TGTGCCAGCAGCCCACCCCCACAGGGGGCTTATAACAATGAGCAGTTCTTC. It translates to CASSPPPQGAYNNEQFF.

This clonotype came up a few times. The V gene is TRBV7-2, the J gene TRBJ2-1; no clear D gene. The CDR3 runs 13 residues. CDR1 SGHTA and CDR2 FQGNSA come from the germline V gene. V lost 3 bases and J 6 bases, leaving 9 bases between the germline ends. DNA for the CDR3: TGTGCCAGCAGCTTTTATCTTCCCAATGAGCAGTTCTTC. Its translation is CASSFYLPNEQFF.

The CDR3 protein is CASRLAGGTGELFF. CDR3 in DNA: TGTGCCAGCAGGCTAGCGGGAGGGACCGGGGAGCTGTTTTTT. The chain couples TRBV5-5 to TRBJ2-2; 12 bases fit TRBD2. CDR1 and CDR2 (germline): SGHKS, YYEKEE (reference sequence). This CDR3 region has 14 residues. V lost 5 bases, J lost 5 bases, and 1 base stayed unmatched.

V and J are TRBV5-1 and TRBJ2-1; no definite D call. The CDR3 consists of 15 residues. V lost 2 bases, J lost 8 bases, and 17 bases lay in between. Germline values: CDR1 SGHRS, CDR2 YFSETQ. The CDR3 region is CASSLAREPLYEQFF. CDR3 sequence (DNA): TGCGCCAGCAGCTTAGCTAGGGAACCTCTCTATGAGCAGTTCTTC.

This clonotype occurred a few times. The CDR3 here is CASSQGRGEQYF. The CDR3 bases are TGTGCCAGCAGCCAGGGGCGGGGCGAGCAGTACTTC. The chain combines TRBV9 with TRBJ2-7, with D perhaps assigned TRBD1 or TRBD2 (6 bases each). In germline, CDR1 is SGDLS, CDR2 YYNGEE. The CDR3 loop spans 12 amino acids. The V and J ends lost 4 bases and 6 bases respectively, with 11 bases between them.

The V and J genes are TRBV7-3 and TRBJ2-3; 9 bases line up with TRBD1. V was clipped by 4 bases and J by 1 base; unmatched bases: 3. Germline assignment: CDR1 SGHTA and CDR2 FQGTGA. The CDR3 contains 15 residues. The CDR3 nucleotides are TGTGCCAGCAGCTCCAGGACAGGGGGCACAGATACGCAGTATTTT. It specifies CASSSRTGGTDTQYF.

CDR3 nucleotide sequence: TGCGCCAGCAGCTCGGGAGACAGGGGACGAGCGCACACCTTC. Amino acids: CASSSGDRGRAHTF. The genes are TRBV5-1 and TRBJ1-2, with TRBD1 matching 8 bases. The CDR3 consists of 14 residues. Trimming removed 3 bases from V and 12 bases from J; junction bases left unmatched: 13. Germline V gene lookup returns CDR1 SGHRS and CDR2 YFSETQ.

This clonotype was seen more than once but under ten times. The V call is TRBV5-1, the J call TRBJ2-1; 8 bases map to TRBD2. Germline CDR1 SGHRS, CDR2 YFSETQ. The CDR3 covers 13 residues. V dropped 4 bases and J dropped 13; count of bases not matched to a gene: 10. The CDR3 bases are TGCGCCAGCAGCGGCATACCGGGACTAGAACAGTTCTTC. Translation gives CASSGIPGLEQFF. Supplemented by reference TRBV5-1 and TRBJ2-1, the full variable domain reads KAGVTQTPRYLIKTRGQQVTLSCSPISGHRSVSWYQQTPGQGLQFLFEYFSETQRNKGNFPGRFSGRQFSNSRSEMNVSTLELGDSALYLCASSGIPGLEQFFGPGTRLTVL.

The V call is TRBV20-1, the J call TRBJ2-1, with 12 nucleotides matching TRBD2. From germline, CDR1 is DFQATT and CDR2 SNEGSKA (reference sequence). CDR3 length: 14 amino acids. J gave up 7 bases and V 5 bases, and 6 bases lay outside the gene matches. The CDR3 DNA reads TGCAGTGCTCTAGCGGGAGGGCCTTGGAATGAGCAGTTCTTC. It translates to CSALAGGPWNEQFF.